This TCR beta chain was sequenced during a study of Tregs in tolerant kidney transplant recipients. Overall study context: Recipients received nonmyeloablative bone marrow transplants from related graft donors, with transient mixed chimerism.

Overall study findings and caveats: Some patients' samples used different primers over time, so nucleotide sequences weren't comparable. This study did not directly address biological reproducibility.

The CDR3 sequence is 20 residues long. Germline loops: CDR1 SGHAT, CDR2 FQNNGV. V lost 0 bases to trimming and J lost 3 bases; unmatched junction nucleotides: 18. CD4+CD25+CD127- Tregs, CD4+CD25- non-Tregs, CD4 and CD8 cells were sorted. On this clone: The antigen remains undetermined.

Sequenced by immunoSEQ multiplex PCR; TCRdb stores in-frame clones only, minus some. The sample has 50,000 to 75,000 clones, approximately 85% seen once; the top ten hold roughly 2%. The sample consisted of Tregs from blood, taken before the transplant. The receptor comes from a human donor who received a combined kidney and bone marrow transplant. This chain joins TRBV11-2 and TRBJ1-1; TRBD1 agrees at 8 bases. The CDR3: CASSLDRGWTGWEGHTEAFF. In DNA, the CDR3 is TGTGCCAGCAGCTTAGATAGAGGCTGGACAGGGTGGGAGGGGCACACTGAAGCTTTCTTT.